This paragraph covers one T cell receptor (beta chain) sequence. Its antigen is currently unknown. The data were taken from a study of PD-1 blockade in classical Hodgkin lymphoma. Whole-study context: On a schedule of every 2 weeks, patients received nivolumab 3 mg/kg intravenously. Overall study results and limits: By C4D1 there was a significant rise in CD4+ TCR diversity but not in CD8+ TCR diversity. Exclusion covered patients beginning nivolumab under 1 year post-ASCT. In newly diagnosed patients, baseline TCR diversity was reportedly below that of healthy donors.

Brentuximab vedotin exposure varied, and every patient relapsed after autologous stem cell transplantation. CDR1 and CDR2 from the germline V gene are MDHEN and SYDVKM. The V and J ends lost 9 bases and 2 bases, in that order; junction bases with no gene match: 8. This CDR3 spans 14 amino acids. Clones were sequenced by immunoSEQ multiplex PCR, and TCRdb holds only the in-frame ones, with some missing. The sample shows 13,000 or so clones, 80% of them seen only once. The J gene is TRBJ2-7, the V gene TRBV28; TRBD2 matches at 9 bases. The sequences come from peripheral blood mononuclear cells (PBMCs), collected at baseline. This TCR came from a human donor with classical Hodgkin lymphoma. The CDR3 sequence: CASHAGGPPYEQYV. CDR3 in DNA: TGTGCCAGTCACGCGGGGGGGCCGCCCTACGAGCAGTACGTC.